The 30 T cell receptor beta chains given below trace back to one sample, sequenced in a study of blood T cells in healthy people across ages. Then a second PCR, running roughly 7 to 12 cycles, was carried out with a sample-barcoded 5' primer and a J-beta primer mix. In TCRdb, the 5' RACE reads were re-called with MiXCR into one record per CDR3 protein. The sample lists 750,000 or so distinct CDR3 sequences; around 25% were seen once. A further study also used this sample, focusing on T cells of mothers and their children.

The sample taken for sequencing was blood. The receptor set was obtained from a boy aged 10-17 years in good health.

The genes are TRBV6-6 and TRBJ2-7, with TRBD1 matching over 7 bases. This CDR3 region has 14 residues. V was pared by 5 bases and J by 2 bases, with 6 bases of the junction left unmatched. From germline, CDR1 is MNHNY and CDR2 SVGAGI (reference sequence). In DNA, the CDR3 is TGTGCCAGCAGTGGGAGACAGGGTCCCTACGAGCAGTACTTC. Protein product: CASSGRQGPYEQYF.

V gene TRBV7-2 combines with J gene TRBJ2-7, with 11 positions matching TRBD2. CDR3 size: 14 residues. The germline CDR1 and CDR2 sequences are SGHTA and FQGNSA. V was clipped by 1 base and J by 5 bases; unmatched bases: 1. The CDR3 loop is CASSLELAGDEQYF. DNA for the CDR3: TGTGCCAGCAGCTTAGAACTAGCGGGAGACGAGCAGTACTTC.

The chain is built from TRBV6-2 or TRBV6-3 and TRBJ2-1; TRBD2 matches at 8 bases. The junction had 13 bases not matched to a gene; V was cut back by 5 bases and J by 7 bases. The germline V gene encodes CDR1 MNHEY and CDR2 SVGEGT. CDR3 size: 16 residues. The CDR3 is CASSQRTSRGQNEQFF. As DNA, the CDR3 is TGTGCCAGCAGTCAACGGACTAGCCGGGGACAAAATGAGCAGTTCTTC.

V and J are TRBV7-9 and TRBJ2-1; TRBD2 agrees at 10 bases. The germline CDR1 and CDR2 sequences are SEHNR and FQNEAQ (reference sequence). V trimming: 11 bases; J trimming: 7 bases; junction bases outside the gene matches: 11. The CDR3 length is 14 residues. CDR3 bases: TGTGCCCGAGGAAGCGGGAGGGCCCCAAATGAGCAGTTCTTC. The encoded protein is CARGSGRAPNEQFF.

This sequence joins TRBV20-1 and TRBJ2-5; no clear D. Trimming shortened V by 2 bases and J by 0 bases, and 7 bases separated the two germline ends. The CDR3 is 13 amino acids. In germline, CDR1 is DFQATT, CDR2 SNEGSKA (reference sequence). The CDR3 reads CSARPMYQETQYF. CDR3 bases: TGCAGTGCTAGACCCATGTACCAAGAGACCCAGTACTTC.

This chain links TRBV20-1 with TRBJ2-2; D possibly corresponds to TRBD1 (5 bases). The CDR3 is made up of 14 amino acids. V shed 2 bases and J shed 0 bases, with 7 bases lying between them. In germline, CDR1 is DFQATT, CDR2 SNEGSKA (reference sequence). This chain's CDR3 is CSARQGTNTGELFF. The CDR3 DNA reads TGCAGTGCTAGACAGGGCACGAACACCGGGGAGCTGTTTTTT.

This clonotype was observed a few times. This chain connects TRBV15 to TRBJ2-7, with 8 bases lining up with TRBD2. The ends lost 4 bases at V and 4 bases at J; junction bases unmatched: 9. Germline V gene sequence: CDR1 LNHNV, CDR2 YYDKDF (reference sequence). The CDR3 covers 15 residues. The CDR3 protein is CATSTGLAGGYEQYF. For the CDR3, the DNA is TGTGCCACCAGCACTGGACTAGCCGGAGGTTACGAGCAGTACTTC.

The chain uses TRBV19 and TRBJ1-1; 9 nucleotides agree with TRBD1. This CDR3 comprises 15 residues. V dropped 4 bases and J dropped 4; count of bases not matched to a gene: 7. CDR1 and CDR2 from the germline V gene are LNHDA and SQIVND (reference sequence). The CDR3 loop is CASSTDRGSSTEAFF. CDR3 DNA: TGTGCCAGTAGTACGGACAGGGGATCGAGCACTGAAGCTTTCTTT. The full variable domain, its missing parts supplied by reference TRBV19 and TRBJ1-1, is DGGITQSPKYLFRKEGQNVTLSCEQNLNHDAMYWYRQDPGQGLRLIYYSQIVNDFQKGDIAEGYSVSREKKESFPLTVTSAQKNPTAFYLCASSTDRGSSTEAFFGQGTRLTVV.

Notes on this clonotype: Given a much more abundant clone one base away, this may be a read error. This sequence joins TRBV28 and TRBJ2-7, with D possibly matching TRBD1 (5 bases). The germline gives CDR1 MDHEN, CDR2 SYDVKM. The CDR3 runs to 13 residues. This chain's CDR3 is CASNPGLVYERYF. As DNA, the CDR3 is TGTGCCAGCAACCCAGGGTTGGTGTACGAGCGGTACTTC.

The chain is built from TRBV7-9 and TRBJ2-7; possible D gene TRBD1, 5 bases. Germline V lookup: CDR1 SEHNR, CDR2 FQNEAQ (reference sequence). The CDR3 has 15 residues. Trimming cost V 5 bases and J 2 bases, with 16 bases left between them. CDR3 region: CASSGRQSPPYEQYF. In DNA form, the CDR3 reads TGTGCCAGCAGCGGTCGACAGTCCCCCCCCTACGAGCAGTACTTC.

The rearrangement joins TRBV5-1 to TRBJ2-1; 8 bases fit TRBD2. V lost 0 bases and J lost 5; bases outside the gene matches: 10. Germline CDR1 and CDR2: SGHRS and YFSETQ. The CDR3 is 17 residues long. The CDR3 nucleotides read TGCGCCAGCAGCTTGGGGGCTGGCGGGAGGCCCAACAATGAGCAGTTCTTC. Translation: CASSLGAGGRPNNEQFF.

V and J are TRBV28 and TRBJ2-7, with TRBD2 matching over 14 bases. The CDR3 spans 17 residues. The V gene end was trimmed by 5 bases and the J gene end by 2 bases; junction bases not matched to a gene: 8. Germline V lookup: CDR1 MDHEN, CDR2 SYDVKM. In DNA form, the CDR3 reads TGTGCCAGCAGTCTTCCCCCGACTAGCGGGAGGGCCTACGAGCAGTACTTC. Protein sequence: CASSLPPTSGRAYEQYF.

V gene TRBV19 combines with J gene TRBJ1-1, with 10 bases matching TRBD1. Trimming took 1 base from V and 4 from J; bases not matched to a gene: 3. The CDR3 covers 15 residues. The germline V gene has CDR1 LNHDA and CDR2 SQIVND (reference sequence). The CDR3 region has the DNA TGTGCCAGTAGTATAGGTTGGACAGGGGGCACTGAAGCTTTCTTT. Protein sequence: CASSIGWTGGTEAFF.

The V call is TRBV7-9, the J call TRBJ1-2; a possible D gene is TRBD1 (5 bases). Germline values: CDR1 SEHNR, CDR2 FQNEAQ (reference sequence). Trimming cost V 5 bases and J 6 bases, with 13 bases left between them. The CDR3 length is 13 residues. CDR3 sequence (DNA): TGTGCCAGCAGCCCGCAGGGACCCGATGGCTACACCTTC. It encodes CASSPQGPDGYTF.

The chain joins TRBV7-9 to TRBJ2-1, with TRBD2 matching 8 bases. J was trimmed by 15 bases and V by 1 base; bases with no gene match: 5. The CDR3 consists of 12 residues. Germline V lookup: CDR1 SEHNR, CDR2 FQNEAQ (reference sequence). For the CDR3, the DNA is TGTGCCAGCAGCTTAGGAGCGGGAGTTCTGTTCTTC. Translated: CASSLGAGVLFF. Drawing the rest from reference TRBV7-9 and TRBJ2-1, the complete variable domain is DTGVSQNPRHKITKRGQNVTFRCDPISEHNRLYWYRQTLGQGPEFLTYFQNEAQLEKSRLLSDRFSAERPKGSFSTLEIQRTEQGDSAMYLCASSLGAGVLFFGPGTRLTVL.

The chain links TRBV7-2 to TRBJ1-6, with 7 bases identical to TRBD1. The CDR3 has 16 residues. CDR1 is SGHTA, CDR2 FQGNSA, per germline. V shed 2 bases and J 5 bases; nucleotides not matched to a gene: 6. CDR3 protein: CASSLSGGENNSPLHF. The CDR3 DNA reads TGTGCCAGCAGCTTATCAGGGGGAGAGAATAATTCACCCCTCCACTTT.

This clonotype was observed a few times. CDR3 in amino acids: CSGGLARSYEQYF. The DNA for the CDR3 is TGCAGTGGGGGACTAGCGCGCTCCTACGAGCAGTACTTC. The chain is built from TRBV20-1 and TRBJ2-7, with TRBD2 matching 10 bases. The germline V gene encodes CDR1 DFQATT and CDR2 SNEGSKA (reference sequence). The CDR3 has 13 amino acids. Germline trimming cut 7 bases from V and 0 bases from J; bases unmatched to any gene: 3.

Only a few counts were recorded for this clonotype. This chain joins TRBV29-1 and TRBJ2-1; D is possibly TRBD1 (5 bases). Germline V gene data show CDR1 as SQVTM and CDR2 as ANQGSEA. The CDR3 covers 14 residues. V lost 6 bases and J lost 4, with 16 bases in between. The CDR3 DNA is TGCAGCGTCCTGGGAACAGGAGAATACAATGAGCAGTTCTTC. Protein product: CSVLGTGEYNEQFF.

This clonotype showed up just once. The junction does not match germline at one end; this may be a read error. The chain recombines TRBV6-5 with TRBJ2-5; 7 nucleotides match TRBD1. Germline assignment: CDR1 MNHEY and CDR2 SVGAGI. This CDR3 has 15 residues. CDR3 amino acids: CTSSYYRTGPETQYF. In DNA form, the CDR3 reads TGTACCAGCAGTTATTATCGGACAGGCCCGGAGACCCAGTACTTC.

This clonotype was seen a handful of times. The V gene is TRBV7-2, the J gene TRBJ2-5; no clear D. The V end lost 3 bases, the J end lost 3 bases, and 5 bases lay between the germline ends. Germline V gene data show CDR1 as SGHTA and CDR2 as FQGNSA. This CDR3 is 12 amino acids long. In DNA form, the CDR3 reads TGTGCCAGCAGCTTTGCGAAAGAGACCCAGTACTTC. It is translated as CASSFAKETQYF.

The CDR3 nucleotides read TGCAGTGCCCGAAATGGGCGGGAGGGCCATCTTAGCCGGTACGAGCAGTACTTC. Its protein is CSARNGREGHLSRYEQYF. The rearrangement joins TRBV20-1 to TRBJ2-7; 9 bases agree with TRBD2. Germline V gives CDR1 DFQATT, CDR2 SNEGSKA (reference sequence). CDR3 length: 18 residues. Unmatched junction bases numbered 22, after V lost 6 bases and J lost 4 bases.

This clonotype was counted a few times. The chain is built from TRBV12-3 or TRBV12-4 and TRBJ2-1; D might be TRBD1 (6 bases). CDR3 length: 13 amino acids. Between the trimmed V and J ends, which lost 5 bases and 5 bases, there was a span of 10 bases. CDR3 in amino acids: CASSGQTHNEQFF. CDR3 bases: TGTGCCAGCAGTGGACAGACCCACAATGAGCAGTTCTTC.

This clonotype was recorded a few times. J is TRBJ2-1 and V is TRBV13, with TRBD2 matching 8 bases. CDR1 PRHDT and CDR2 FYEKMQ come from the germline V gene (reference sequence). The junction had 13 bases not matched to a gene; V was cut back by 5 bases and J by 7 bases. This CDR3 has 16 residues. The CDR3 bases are TGTGCCAGCAGCAGTCTAAGCGGGAGTATCGGGAATGAGCAGTTCTTC. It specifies CASSSLSGSIGNEQFF.

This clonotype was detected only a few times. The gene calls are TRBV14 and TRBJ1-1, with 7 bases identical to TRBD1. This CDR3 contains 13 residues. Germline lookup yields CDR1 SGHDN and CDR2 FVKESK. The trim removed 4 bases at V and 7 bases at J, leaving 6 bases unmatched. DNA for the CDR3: TGTGCCAGCAGCCGCCGACAGGGTGTTGAAGCTTTCTTT. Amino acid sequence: CASSRRQGVEAFF.

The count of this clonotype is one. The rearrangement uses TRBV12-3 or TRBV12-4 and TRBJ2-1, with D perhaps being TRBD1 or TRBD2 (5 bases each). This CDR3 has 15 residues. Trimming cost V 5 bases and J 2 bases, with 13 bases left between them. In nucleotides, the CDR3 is TGTGCCAGCAGTGAGGGGACCGCCCCCTACAATGAGCAGTTCTTC. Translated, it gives CASSEGTAPYNEQFF.

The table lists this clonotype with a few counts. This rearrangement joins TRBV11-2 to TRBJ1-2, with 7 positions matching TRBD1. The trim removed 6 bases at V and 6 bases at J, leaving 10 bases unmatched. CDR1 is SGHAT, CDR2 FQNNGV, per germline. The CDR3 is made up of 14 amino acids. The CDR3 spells CASRRQGFPHGYTF. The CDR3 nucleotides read TGTGCCAGCAGGAGACAGGGATTTCCCCATGGCTACACCTTC.

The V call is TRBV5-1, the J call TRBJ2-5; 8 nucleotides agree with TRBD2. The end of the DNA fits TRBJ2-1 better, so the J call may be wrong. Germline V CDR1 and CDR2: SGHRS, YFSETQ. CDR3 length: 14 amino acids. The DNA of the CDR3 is TGCGCCAGCAGCTGGACTAGCCCCGGCAATGAGCAGTTCTTC. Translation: CASSWTSPGNEQFF.

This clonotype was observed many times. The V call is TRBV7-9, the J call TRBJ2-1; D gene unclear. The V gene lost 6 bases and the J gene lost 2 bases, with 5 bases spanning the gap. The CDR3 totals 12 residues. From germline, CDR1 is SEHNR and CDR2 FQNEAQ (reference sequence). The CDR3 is CASSLAYNEQFF. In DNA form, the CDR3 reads TGTGCCAGCAGTTTGGCCTACAATGAGCAGTTCTTC.

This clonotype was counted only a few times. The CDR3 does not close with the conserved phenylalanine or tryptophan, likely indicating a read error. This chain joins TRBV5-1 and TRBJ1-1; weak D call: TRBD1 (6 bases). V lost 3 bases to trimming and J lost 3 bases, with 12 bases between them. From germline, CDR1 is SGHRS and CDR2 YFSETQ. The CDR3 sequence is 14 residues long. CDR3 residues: CASSYGQTYTEAFL. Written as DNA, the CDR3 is TGCGCCAGCAGCTACGGACAGACTTACACTGAAGCTTTCCTT.

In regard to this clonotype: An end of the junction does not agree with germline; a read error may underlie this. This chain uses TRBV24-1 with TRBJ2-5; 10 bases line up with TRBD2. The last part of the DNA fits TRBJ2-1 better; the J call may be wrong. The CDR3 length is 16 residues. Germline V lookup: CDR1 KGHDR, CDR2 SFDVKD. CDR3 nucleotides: TGCGCCACCAGTGATTTCGGCCAGCGGGGGGGCGGTGAGCAGTTCTTC. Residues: CATSDFGQRGGGEQFF.